The following is a T cell receptor beta chain sequence with its context. Its specificity is unknown. The CDR3 runs 18 residues. The germline V gene encodes CDR1 LGHDT and CDR2 YNNKEL (reference sequence). V lost 1 base and J 5 bases, leaving 20 bases between the germline ends. The entry originates in a study of T cell responses to AZD1222 COVID-19 vaccine. Investigators merged groups given second doses at roughly 4 or roughly 12 weeks. General study results and limits: No repertoire was sampled before or during the peak T cell response, only after it. When two AZD1222 doses had been given, Spike-specific TCR breadth and depth rose.

This table comes from immunoSEQ multiplex PCR, and its TCRdb copy is limited to in-frame clones, with some not included. The data show over 75,000 clones, roughly 85% seen once. The rearrangement joins TRBV3-1 (or the pseudogene TRBV3-2) to TRBJ2-2, with a weak D call TRBD2 (6 bases). The TCR comes from an adult who received the AZD1222 COVID-19 vaccine. The specimen was peripheral blood, collected 28 days after the second AZD1222 dose. The chain's CDR3 is CASSQAVKYGGGTGELFF. The CDR3 nucleotides read TGTGCCAGCAGCCAAGCCGTAAAGTACGGGGGAGGTACCGGGGAGCTGTTTTTT.